This T cell receptor (beta chain) appears in the sequencing data of a study of blood T cell repertoires in COVID-19. Measured with immunoSEQ multiplex PCR; TCRdb has only the in-frame clones, and not every one. The sample includes 73,000 or so clones, roughly 84% of them seen just once. This clone is a singleton in its sample. The CDR3 contains 15 residues. The germline gives CDR1 MGHRA, CDR2 YSYEKL. The V segment lost 1 base and the J segment 11 bases; nucleotides outside the gene matches: 7. This clonotype was sampled from a woman aged 60-75 years with acute or convalescent COVID-19. V gene TRBV4-1 combines with J gene TRBJ1-6; 8 bases map to TRBD1. Sequencing was performed on peripheral blood. The CDR3 loop is CASSQVPGGSTPLHF. CDR3 nucleotides: TGCGCCAGCAGCCAAGTCCCAGGGGGCTCGACACCCCTCCACTTT.